Listed below are T cell receptor beta chains from one sample, sequenced in a study of regulatory T cells in long-lasting Graves disease. TCRdb reanalysed the multiplex PCR reads using MiXCR and keeps one entry per CDR3 protein. The sample comprises 520,000 or so distinct CDR3 sequences, more than 10% of which are singletons, and roughly 9.3% rests with the top ten. The sample also formed part of further work on T cells in Graves' hyperthyroidism and ophthalmopathy.

Sequenced material: peripheral blood mononuclear cells (PBMCs), taken at new diagnosis, from a patient treated with antithyroid drugs. These receptors originate from a woman in her 30s with Graves disease. Each CDR3 is given with its conserved first and last residue.

cdr3_aa: CSARQEDGYTF; cdr3_length: 11; v_call: TRBV20-1; j_call: TRBJ1-2
cdr3_aa: CASSLTAASREQFF; cdr3_length: 14; v_call: TRBV7-3; j_call: TRBJ2-1
cdr3_aa: CASSLGLAETSTDTQYF; cdr3_length: 17; v_call: TRBV5-6; j_call: TRBJ2-3
cdr3_aa: CASSVSSSGSFTDTQYF; cdr3_length: 17; v_call: TRBV9; j_call: TRBJ2-3
cdr3_aa: CASSPRLEGKQFF; cdr3_length: 13; v_call: TRBV10-2; j_call: TRBJ2-1
cdr3_aa: CASIGPAYSGANVLTF; cdr3_length: 16; v_call: TRBV2; j_call: TRBJ2-6
cdr3_aa: CASSLDSSNTEAFF; cdr3_length: 14; v_call: TRBV11-3; j_call: TRBJ1-1
cdr3_aa: CASHGGGLAGPYEQYF; cdr3_length: 16; v_call: TRBV2; j_call: TRBJ2-7
cdr3_aa: CASSDPGNKDPCEQYF; cdr3_length: 16; v_call: TRBV6-2/TRBV6-3; j_call: TRBJ2-7
cdr3_aa: CASSYSLIFTDTQYF; cdr3_length: 15; v_call: TRBV6-2/TRBV6-3; j_call: TRBJ2-3
cdr3_aa: CSVGLAGWGEQFF; cdr3_length: 13; v_call: TRBV29-1; j_call: TRBJ2-1
cdr3_aa: CASSVEPWDRGNEQFF; cdr3_length: 16; v_call: TRBV9; j_call: TRBJ2-1